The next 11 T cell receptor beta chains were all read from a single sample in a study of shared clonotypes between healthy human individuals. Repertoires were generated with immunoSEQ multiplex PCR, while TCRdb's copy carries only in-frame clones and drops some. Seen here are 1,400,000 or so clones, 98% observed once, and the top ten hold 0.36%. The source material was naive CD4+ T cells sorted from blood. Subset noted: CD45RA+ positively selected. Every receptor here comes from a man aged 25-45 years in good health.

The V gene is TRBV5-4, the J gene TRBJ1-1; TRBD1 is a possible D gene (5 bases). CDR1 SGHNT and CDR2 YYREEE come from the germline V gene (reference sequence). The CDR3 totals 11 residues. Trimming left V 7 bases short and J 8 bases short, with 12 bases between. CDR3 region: CASLVAGEAFF. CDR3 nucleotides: TGTGCCAGCCTAGTGGCAGGGGAAGCTTTCTTT.

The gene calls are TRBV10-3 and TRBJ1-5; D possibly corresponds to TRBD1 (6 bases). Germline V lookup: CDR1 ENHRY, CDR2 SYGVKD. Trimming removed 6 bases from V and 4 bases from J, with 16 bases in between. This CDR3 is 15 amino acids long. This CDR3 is CAIRRAGDANQPQHF. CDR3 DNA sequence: TGTGCCATCAGGCGGGCAGGGGATGCGAATCAGCCCCAGCATTTT.

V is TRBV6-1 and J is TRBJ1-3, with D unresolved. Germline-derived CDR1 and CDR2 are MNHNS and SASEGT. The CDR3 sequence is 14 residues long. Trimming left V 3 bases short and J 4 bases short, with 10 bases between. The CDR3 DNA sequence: TGTGCCAGCAGTGATTTAGGATACGGAAACACCATATATTTT. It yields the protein CASSDLGYGNTIYF.

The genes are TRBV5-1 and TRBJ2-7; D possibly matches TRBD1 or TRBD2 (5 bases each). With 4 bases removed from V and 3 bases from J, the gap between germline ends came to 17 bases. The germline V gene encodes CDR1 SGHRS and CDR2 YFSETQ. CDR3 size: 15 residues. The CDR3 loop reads CASSLGTVLSYEQYF. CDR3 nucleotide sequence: TGCGCCAGCAGCCTGGGGACCGTCCTCAGCTACGAGCAGTACTTC.

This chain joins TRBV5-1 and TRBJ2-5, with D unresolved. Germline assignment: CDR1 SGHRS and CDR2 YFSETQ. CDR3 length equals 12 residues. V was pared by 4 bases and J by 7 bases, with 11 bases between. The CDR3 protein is CASSLTTGTQYF. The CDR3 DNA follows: TGCGCCAGCAGCCTCACAACCGGGACCCAGTACTTC.

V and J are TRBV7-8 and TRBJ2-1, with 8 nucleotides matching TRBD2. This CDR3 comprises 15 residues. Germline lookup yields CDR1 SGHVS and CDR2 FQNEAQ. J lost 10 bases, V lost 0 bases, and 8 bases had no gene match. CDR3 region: CASSLADTSGNEQFF. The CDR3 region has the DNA TGTGCCAGCAGCTTAGCGGATACTAGCGGTAACGAGCAGTTCTTC.

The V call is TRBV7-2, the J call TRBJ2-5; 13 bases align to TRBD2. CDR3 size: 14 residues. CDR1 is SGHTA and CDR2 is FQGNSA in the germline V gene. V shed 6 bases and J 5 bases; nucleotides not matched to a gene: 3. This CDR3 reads CASSPTSGRETQYF. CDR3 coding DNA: TGTGCCAGCAGTCCGACTAGCGGGAGGGAGACCCAGTACTTC.

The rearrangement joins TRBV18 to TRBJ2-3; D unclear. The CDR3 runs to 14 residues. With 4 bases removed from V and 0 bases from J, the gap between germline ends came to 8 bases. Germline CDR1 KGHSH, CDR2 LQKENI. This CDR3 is CASSLQTSTDTQYF. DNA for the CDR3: TGTGCCAGCTCACTCCAGACCAGCACAGATACGCAGTATTTT.

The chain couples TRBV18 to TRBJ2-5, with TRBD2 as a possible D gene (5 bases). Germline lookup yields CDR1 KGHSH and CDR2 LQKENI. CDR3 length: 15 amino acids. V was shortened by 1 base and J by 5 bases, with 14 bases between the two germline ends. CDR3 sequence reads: CASSPLGANGETQYF. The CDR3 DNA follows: TGTGCCAGCTCACCACTGGGAGCCAATGGGGAGACCCAGTACTTC.

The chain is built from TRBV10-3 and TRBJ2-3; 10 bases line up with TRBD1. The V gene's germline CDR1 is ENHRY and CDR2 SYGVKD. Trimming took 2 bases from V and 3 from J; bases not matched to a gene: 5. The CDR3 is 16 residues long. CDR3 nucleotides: TGTGCCATCAGTGAGGACAGGGGGCGCAAAACAGATACGCAGTATTTT. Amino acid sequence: CAISEDRGRKTDTQYF.

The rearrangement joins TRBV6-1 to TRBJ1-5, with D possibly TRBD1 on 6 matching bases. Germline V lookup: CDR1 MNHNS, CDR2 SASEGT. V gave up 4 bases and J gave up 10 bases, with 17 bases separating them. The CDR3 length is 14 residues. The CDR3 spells CASSGEGTMSPQHF. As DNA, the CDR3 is TGTGCCAGCAGTGGGGAAGGGACAATGTCCCCCCAGCATTTT.